These T cell receptor beta chains were read from a single sample in a study of early T cells in non-severe SARS-CoV-2 infection. Using its own MiXCR run on the 5' RACE reads, TCRdb lists one record per CDR3 protein. The sample has about 52,000 distinct CDR3 sequences, 11% seen once. The sample taken for sequencing was whole blood. These receptors originate from an adult who was a healthcare worker with PCR-confirmed SARS-CoV-2 infection or an uninfected control (not recorded which). CDR3s include the opening cysteine and the closing phenylalanine or tryptophan. The D gene is left open where the match is weak. Rows may omit the clone size; those that give it use once, few, many or a size class.

v_call: TRBV11-2; j_call: TRBJ2-3; d_call: .; clone_size: many; cdr3_nt: TGTGCCAGCAGGGGCGCTGAGGAGGGGCTAAACACAGATACGCAGTATTTT; cdr3_aa: CASRGAEEGLNTDTQYF
v_call: TRBV6-5; j_call: TRBJ1-1; d_call: .; clone_size: .; cdr3_nt: TGTGCCAGCTCGCTCGGGGGCGTCATGAACACTGAAGCTTTCTTT; cdr3_aa: CASSLGGVMNTEAFF
v_call: TRBV10-3; j_call: TRBJ1-6; d_call: TRBD1; clone_size: many; cdr3_nt: TGTGCCATCAGTGAGCCGGGACAGCCCTCACCCCTCCACTTT; cdr3_aa: CAISEPGQPSPLHF
v_call: TRBV6-5; j_call: TRBJ2-7; d_call: .; clone_size: many; cdr3_nt: TGTGCCAGCAGTACGGGACGTTACGAGCAGTACTTC; cdr3_aa: CASSTGRYEQYF
v_call: TRBV21-1; j_call: TRBJ2-7; d_call: .; clone_size: .; cdr3_nt: TGTGTCAGCAGCAAAAGGGACGCGGTGGGAGAGCAGTACTTC; cdr3_aa: CVSSKRDAVGEQYF
v_call: TRBV9; j_call: TRBJ2-1; d_call: .; clone_size: medium-sized; cdr3_nt: TGTGCCAGCAGCCGTGACCATTTCGGGGAGCAGTTCTTC; cdr3_aa: CASSRDHFGEQFF
v_call: TRBV2; j_call: TRBJ1-5; d_call: TRBD1; clone_size: many; cdr3_nt: TGTGCCAGCTTGGGACAGGGCCGCAATCAGCCCCAGCATTTT; cdr3_aa: CASLGQGRNQPQHF
v_call: TRBV20-1; j_call: TRBJ2-7; d_call: .; clone_size: .; cdr3_nt: TGCAGTGCTAGAGATGCCGCTCGTATCGAGCAGTACTTC; cdr3_aa: CSARDAARIEQYF
v_call: TRBV6-5; j_call: TRBJ2-2; d_call: .; clone_size: .; cdr3_nt: TGTGCCAGCAGTTACTCGAATTTCGGGAACACCGGGGAGCTGTTTTTT; cdr3_aa: CASSYSNFGNTGELFF
v_call: TRBV4-3; j_call: TRBJ1-2; d_call: .; clone_size: few; cdr3_nt: TGCGCCAGCAGCCAAGGACCAGGGATTGGCTACACCTTC; cdr3_aa: CASSQGPGIGYTF
v_call: TRBV5-1; j_call: TRBJ2-3; d_call: TRBD2; clone_size: many; cdr3_nt: TGCGCCAGCAGCTTCCTAGCGGCGGATACGCAGTATTTT; cdr3_aa: CASSFLAADTQYF
v_call: TRBV29-1; j_call: TRBJ2-2; d_call: .; clone_size: few; cdr3_nt: TGCAGCGTAGCCTTGGGCCTAAGGACCGGGGAGCTGTTTTTT; cdr3_aa: CSVALGLRTGELFF
v_call: TRBV2; j_call: TRBJ1-4; d_call: .; clone_size: .; cdr3_nt: TGTGCCAGCAGTAAGGGGGGGTCGAGTGAAAAACTGTTTTTT; cdr3_aa: CASSKGGSSEKLFF
v_call: TRBV6-5; j_call: TRBJ2-7; d_call: .; clone_size: .; cdr3_nt: TGTGCCAGCACCCGAGGAGGGCAGGGAGGCAACGAGCAGTACTTC; cdr3_aa: CASTRGGQGGNEQYF
v_call: TRBV29-1; j_call: TRBJ1-2; d_call: .; clone_size: .; cdr3_nt: TGCAGCGTTGAAGAGGAAACTATAACCTATGGCTACACCTTC; cdr3_aa: CSVEEETITYGYTF
v_call: TRBV4-1; j_call: TRBJ2-2; d_call: .; clone_size: few; cdr3_nt: TGCGCCAGCAGCCAAGCAATAGGTCTAGGCGGGGAGCTGTTTTTT; cdr3_aa: CASSQAIGLGGELFF
v_call: TRBV3-2; j_call: TRBJ2-2; d_call: .; clone_size: many; cdr3_nt: TGTGCCAGCAGCCAGGACGACAGGGCGGGAGCCGGGGAGCTGTTTTTT; cdr3_aa: CASSQDDRAGAGELFF
v_call: TRBV28; j_call: TRBJ2-1; d_call: .; clone_size: .; cdr3_nt: TGTGCCAGCAGTTTGAGCGGAAACAATGAGCAGTTCTTC; cdr3_aa: CASSLSGNNEQFF
v_call: TRBV20-1; j_call: TRBJ1-5; d_call: .; clone_size: many; cdr3_nt: TGCAGTGCTAGCGGGAACGGCTTAAAGCCCCAGCATTTT; cdr3_aa: CSASGNGLKPQHF
v_call: TRBV20-1; j_call: TRBJ1-5; d_call: .; clone_size: many; cdr3_nt: TGCAGTGCTAGTCCCAATAGCAATCAGCCCCAGCATTTT; cdr3_aa: CSASPNSNQPQHF
v_call: TRBV18; j_call: TRBJ2-3; d_call: TRBD2; clone_size: many; cdr3_nt: TGTGCCAGCTCACCGCTCAGGACTAGCGGGAGTGATACGCAGTATTTT; cdr3_aa: CASSPLRTSGSDTQYF
v_call: TRBV9; j_call: TRBJ2-2; d_call: TRBD1; clone_size: many; cdr3_nt: TGTGCCAGCAGCGCCCCCCTGGACAGGGCTTCGAACACCGGGGAGCTGTTTTTT; cdr3_aa: CASSAPLDRASNTGELFF
v_call: TRBV20-1; j_call: TRBJ2-7; d_call: .; clone_size: many; cdr3_nt: TGCAGTGCTAGCTACGGGACTCACGACTACGAGCAGTACTTC; cdr3_aa: CSASYGTHDYEQYF
v_call: TRBV4-2; j_call: TRBJ2-7; d_call: .; clone_size: .; cdr3_nt: TGTGCCAGCAGCCGTTTATCCTCCTACGAGCAGTACTTC; cdr3_aa: CASSRLSSYEQYF
v_call: TRBV28; j_call: TRBJ2-2; d_call: TRBD1; clone_size: many; cdr3_nt: TGTGCCAGCAGTTTATTCCCCCTTATGACAGGGGAAGGGGAGCTGTTTTTT; cdr3_aa: CASSLFPLMTGEGELFF
v_call: TRBV30; j_call: TRBJ2-7; d_call: .; clone_size: few; cdr3_nt: TGTGCCTGGAGTCCTCGTGGTACGGGCGAGCAGTACTTC; cdr3_aa: CAWSPRGTGEQYF
v_call: TRBV6-6; j_call: TRBJ1-5; d_call: .; clone_size: few; cdr3_nt: TGTGCCAGCAGTCGACAACTTACCACGAGCAATCAGCCCCAGCATTTT; cdr3_aa: CASSRQLTTSNQPQHF
v_call: TRBV12-3/TRBV12-4; j_call: TRBJ1-1; d_call: TRBD1; clone_size: .; cdr3_nt: TGTGCCAGCAGCCGAACAGGGGGTACGTCCGGCACTGAAGCTTTCTTT; cdr3_aa: CASSRTGGTSGTEAFF
v_call: TRBV7-2; j_call: TRBJ2-1; d_call: .; clone_size: many; cdr3_nt: TGTGCCAGCAGCTCAGGCGTCTCCTATAATGGCTACAATGAGCAGTTCTTC; cdr3_aa: CASSSGVSYNGYNEQFF
v_call: TRBV28; j_call: TRBJ1-4; d_call: .; clone_size: many; cdr3_nt: TGTGCCAGCAGTCCTCCGGGACAAGGAAAACTGTTTTTT; cdr3_aa: CASSPPGQGKLFF
v_call: TRBV10-3; j_call: TRBJ1-5; d_call: .; clone_size: .; cdr3_nt: TGTGCCATCAGTGAGTCGGTTGTTCTAGGTCAGCCCCAGCATTTT; cdr3_aa: CAISESVVLGQPQHF
v_call: TRBV4-2; j_call: TRBJ2-7; d_call: TRBD2; clone_size: many; cdr3_nt: TGTGCCAGCAGCCCCGGACTAGCTTACGAGCAGTACTTC; cdr3_aa: CASSPGLAYEQYF
v_call: TRBV28; j_call: TRBJ2-1; d_call: .; clone_size: .; cdr3_nt: TGTGCCAGCAGTTTATCAGACAGGCAGGGTGGGTACTACAATGAGCAGTTCTTC; cdr3_aa: CASSLSDRQGGYYNEQFF
v_call: TRBV12-3/TRBV12-4; j_call: TRBJ2-3; d_call: .; clone_size: .; cdr3_nt: TGTGCCAGCAGTCGACCCGAATTGGGCACAGATACGCAGTATTTT; cdr3_aa: CASSRPELGTDTQYF
v_call: TRBV20-1; j_call: TRBJ2-6; d_call: TRBD1; clone_size: many; cdr3_nt: TGCAGTGCTAGAGGAGGGGACAGGGTATCTGGGGCCAACGTCCTGACTTTC; cdr3_aa: CSARGGDRVSGANVLTF
v_call: TRBV7-2; j_call: TRBJ2-7; d_call: TRBD1; clone_size: few; cdr3_nt: TGTGCCAGCAGCCTTAGCCGGGACAGTAAATTGTACTTC; cdr3_aa: CASSLSRDSKLYF
v_call: TRBV29-1; j_call: TRBJ1-3; d_call: .; clone_size: .; cdr3_nt: TGCAGCGTTGACGGGACATCGGATTTT; cdr3_aa: CSVDGTSDF
v_call: TRBV5-1; j_call: TRBJ1-1; d_call: .; clone_size: many; cdr3_nt: TGCGCCAGCAGCCCCTCTCTGAACACTGAAGCTTTCTTT; cdr3_aa: CASSPSLNTEAFF
v_call: TRBV29-1; j_call: TRBJ2-5; d_call: TRBD1; clone_size: few; cdr3_nt: TGCAGCGTAGGACAGGGGCCACATCCCCAGTACTTC; cdr3_aa: CSVGQGPHPQYF
v_call: TRBV6-2/TRBV6-3; j_call: TRBJ1-1; d_call: .; clone_size: .; cdr3_nt: TGTGCCAGCTCCCGAGGGGGAGAAACTGAAGCTTTCTTT; cdr3_aa: CASSRGGETEAFF
v_call: TRBV20-1; j_call: TRBJ2-1; d_call: TRBD2; clone_size: many; cdr3_nt: TGCAGTCGGACTAGCGGGGGGGGAAATGAGCAGTTCTTC; cdr3_aa: CSRTSGGGNEQFF
v_call: TRBV20-1; j_call: TRBJ2-3; d_call: TRBD1; clone_size: many; cdr3_nt: TGCAGTGCTACCGGACAGGGTGGGCCAGATACGCAGTATTTT; cdr3_aa: CSATGQGGPDTQYF